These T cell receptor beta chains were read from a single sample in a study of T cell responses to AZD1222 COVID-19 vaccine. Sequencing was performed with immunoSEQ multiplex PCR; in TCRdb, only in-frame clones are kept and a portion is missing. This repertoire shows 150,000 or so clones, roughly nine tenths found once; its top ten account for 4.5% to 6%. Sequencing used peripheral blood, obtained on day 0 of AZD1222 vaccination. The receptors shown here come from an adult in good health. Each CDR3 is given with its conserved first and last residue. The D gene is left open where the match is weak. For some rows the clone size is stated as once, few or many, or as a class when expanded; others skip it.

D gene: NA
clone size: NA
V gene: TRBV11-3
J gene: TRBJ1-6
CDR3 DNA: TGTGCCAGCAGACATAGGGTAAGCTCCTATAATTCACCCCTCCACTTT
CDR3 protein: CASRHRVSSYNSPLHF

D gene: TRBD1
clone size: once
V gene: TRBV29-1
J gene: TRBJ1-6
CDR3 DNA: TGCAGCGTCAGAACCGGGACAGGGGTCTCACCCCTCCACTTT
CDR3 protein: CSVRTGTGVSPLHF

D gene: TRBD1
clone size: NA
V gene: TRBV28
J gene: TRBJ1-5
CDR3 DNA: TGTGCCAGCAGTTCCCAGGGGGCACGGAGGAATCAGCCCCAGCATTTT
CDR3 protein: CASSSQGARRNQPQHF

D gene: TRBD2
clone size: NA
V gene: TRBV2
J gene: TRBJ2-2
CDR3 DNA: TGTGCCAGCACGCGGACTAGCGGCACCGGGGAGCTGTTTTTT
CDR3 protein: CASTRTSGTGELFF

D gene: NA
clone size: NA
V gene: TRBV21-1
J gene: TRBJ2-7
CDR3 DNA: TGTGCCAGCAGCAAATCGAGGGGAAAGGGCTACGAGCAGTACTTC
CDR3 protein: CASSKSRGKGYEQYF

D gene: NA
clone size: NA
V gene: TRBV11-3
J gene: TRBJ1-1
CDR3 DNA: TGTGCCAGCAGTGCTACAGGGAACACTGAAGCTTTCTTT
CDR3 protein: CASSATGNTEAFF

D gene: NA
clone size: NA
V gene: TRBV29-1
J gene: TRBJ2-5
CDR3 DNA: TGCAGCGTTTTTTTGCTGGAAACCCAGTACTTC
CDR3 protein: CSVFLLETQYF

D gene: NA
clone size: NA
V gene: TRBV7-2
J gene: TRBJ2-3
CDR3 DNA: TGTGCCAGCAGCTTAGTGGGACGAGGACCGGCAGATACGCAGTATTTT
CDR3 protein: CASSLVGRGPADTQYF

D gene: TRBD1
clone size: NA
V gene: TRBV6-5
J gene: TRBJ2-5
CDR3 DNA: TGTGCCAGCAGTTACACCTGGGACAGGGGGGGGACCCAGTACTTC
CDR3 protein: CASSYTWDRGGTQYF

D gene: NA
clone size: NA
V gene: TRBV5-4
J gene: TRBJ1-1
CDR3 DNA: TGTGCCAGCAGCTTAGGGAACAGCAGGAACACTGAAGCTTTCTTT
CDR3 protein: CASSLGNSRNTEAFF

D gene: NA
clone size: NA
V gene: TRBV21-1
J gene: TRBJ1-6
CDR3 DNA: TGTGCCAGCAGCAAAAGGGGGGACCACTATAATTCACCCCTCCACTTT
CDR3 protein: CASSKRGDHYNSPLHF

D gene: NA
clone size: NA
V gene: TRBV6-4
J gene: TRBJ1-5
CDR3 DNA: TGTGCCAGCAGTGACGGCGCCGAGCAGCCCCAGCATTTT
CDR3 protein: CASSDGAEQPQHF

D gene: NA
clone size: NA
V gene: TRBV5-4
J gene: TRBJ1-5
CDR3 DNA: TGTGCCAGCAGCTTCGGTGGGGCCAATCAGCCCCAGCATTTT
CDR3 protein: CASSFGGANQPQHF

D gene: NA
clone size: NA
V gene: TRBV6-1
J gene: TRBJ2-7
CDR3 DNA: TGTGCCAGCAGTGAATTTTACGAGCAGTACTTC
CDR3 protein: CASSEFYEQYF

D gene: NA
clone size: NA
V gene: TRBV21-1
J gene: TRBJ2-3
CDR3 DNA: TGTGCCAGCAGCCCAAGGACACGCGGTAGCCCTAGCACAGATACGCAGTATTTT
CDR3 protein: CASSPRTRGSPSTDTQYF

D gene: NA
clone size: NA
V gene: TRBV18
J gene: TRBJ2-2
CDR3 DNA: TGTGCCAGCTCACCAGAACAGGGTCAGGCCGGGGAGCTGTTTTTT
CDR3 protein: CASSPEQGQAGELFF

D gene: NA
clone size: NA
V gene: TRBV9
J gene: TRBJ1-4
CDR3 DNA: TGTGCCAGCAGCGGGTCCTGGCCCGGTGAAAAACTGTTTTTT
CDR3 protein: CASSGSWPGEKLFF

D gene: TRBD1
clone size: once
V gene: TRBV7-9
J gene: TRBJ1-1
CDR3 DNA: TGTGCCAGCAGCTGGGGGACAGGGCGTTTGAACACTGAAGCTTTCTTT
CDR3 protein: CASSWGTGRLNTEAFF

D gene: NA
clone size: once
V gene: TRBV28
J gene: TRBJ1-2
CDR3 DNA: TGTGCCAGCAGCCTCGGACAAAACTATGGCTACACCTTC
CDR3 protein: CASSLGQNYGYTF

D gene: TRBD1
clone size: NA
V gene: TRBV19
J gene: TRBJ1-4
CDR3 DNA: TGTGCCAGTAGTCGTCCCGGGACAGGGCGGGCTAATGAAAAACTGTTTTTT
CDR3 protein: CASSRPGTGRANEKLFF

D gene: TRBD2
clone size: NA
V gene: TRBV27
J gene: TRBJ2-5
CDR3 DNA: TGTGCCAGCAGTTTATTTGGGGGAGGGATGGAGACCCAGTACTTC
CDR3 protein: CASSLFGGGMETQYF

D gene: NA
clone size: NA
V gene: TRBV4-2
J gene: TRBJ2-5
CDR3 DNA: TGTGCCAGCAGCCAAGAGGGATCAGAGTTCGGGACCCAGTACTTC
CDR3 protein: CASSQEGSEFGTQYF

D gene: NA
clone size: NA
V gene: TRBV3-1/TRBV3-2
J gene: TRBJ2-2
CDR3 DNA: TGTGCCAGCAGCCTCACTGGGGGCACCGGGGAGCTGTTTTTT
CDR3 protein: CASSLTGGTGELFF

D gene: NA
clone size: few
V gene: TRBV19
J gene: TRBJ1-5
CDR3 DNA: TGTGCCAGTAGTATTTCGGGGGAGTCGTATCAGCCCCAGCATTTT
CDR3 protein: CASSISGESYQPQHF

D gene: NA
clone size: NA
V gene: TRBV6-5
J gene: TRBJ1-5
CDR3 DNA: TGTGCCAGCAGTCAGAATCAGCCCCAGCATTTT
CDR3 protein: CASSQNQPQHF

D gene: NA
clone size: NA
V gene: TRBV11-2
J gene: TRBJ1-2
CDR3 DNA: TGTGCCAGCAGTCCGGCGGCCCGGAATGGCTACACCTTC
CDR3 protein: CASSPAARNGYTF

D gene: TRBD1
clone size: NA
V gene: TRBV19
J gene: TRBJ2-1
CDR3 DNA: TGTGCCAGTAGTTATAATACAGGGGGATTTGAGCAGTTCTTC
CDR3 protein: CASSYNTGGFEQFF

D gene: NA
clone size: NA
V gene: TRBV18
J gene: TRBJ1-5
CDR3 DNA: TGTGCCAGCTCACCACCTTCGTCACATCAGCCCCAGCATTTT
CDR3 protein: CASSPPSSHQPQHF

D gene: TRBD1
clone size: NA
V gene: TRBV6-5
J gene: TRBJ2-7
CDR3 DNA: TGTGCCAGCAGTTCGAGACAGGGGGCCTCCTACGAGCAGTACTTC
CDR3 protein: CASSSRQGASYEQYF

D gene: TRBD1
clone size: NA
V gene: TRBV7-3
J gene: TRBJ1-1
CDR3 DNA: TGTGCCAGCACCCAGGAGGGCAGGGGGCCCGCGAACACTGAAGCTTTCTTT
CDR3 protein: CASTQEGRGPANTEAFF

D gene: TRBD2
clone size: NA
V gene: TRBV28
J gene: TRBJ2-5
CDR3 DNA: TGTGCCAGCAGTAGACCCCGGGCTAGCGGGGAGACCCAGTACTTC
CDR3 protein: CASSRPRASGETQYF

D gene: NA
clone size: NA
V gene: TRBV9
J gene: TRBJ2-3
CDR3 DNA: TGTGCCAGCAGCGTCACCACAGATACGCAGTATTTT
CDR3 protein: CASSVTTDTQYF

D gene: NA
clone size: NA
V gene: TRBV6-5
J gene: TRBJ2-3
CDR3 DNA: TGTGCCAGCAGGGCTGACAGCACAGATACGCAGTATTTT
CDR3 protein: CASRADSTDTQYF

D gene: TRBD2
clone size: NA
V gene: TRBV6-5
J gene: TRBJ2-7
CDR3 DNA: TGTGCCAGCAGGTTAGCGGGAGGGAGCTCCTACGAGCAGTACTTC
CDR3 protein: CASRLAGGSSYEQYF

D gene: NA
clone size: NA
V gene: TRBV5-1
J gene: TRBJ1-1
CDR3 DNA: TGCGCCAGCAGCTTGGGGGTGAACACTGAAGCTTTCTTT
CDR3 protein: CASSLGVNTEAFF

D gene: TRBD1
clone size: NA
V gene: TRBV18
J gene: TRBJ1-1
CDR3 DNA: TGTGCCAGCTCACAGGGACAGGGCGGTACTGAAGCTTTCTTT
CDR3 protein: CASSQGQGGTEAFF

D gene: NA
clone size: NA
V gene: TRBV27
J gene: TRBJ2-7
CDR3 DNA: TGTGCCAGCACCCGGGGAAGCACCTACGAGCAGTACTTC
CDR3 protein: CASTRGSTYEQYF

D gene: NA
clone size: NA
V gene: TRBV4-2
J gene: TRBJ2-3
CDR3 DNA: TGTGCCAGCAGCCAAGATGTCGCCTCAGGTACGCAGTATTTT
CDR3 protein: CASSQDVASGTQYF

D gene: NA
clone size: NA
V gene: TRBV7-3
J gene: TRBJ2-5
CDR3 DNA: TGTGCCAGCAGCTTGAGGGAACAAGAGACCCAGTACTTC
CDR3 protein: CASSLREQETQYF

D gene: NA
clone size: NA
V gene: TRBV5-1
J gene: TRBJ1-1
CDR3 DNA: TGCGCCAGCAGCTTGGGTAGTTCGAACACTGAAGCTTTCTTT
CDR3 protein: CASSLGSSNTEAFF

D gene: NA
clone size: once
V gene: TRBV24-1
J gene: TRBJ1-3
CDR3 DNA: TGTGCCACCAGTGTTGATAGAGGGCAGGGGAGCTCTGGAAACACCATATATTTT
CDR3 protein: CATSVDRGQGSSGNTIYF

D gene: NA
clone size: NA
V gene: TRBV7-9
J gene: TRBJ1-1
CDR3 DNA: TGTGCCAGCAGCCGTTGGCCGAACACTGAAGCTTTCTTT
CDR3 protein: CASSRWPNTEAFF

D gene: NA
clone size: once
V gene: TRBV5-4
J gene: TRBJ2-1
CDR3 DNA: TGTGCCAGCAGCGGAGGACTAAGGCAAAATGAGCAGTTCTTC
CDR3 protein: CASSGGLRQNEQFF

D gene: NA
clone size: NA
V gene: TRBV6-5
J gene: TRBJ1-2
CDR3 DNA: TGTGCCAGCAGTTACGCCAGGGGCTATGGCTACACCTTC
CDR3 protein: CASSYARGYGYTF